This passage covers 13 T cell receptor beta chains from one sample sequenced in a study of naive and memory T cell subsets. A UMI-containing oligonucleotide was joined by 3' ligation to the TCR cDNA template. Amplification of ligated cDNA took four PCR rounds with SP2 and nested alpha and beta constant primers. TCRdb re-called the 5' RACE reads through MiXCR, storing one row per CDR3 protein. The sample consists of about 59,000 distinct CDR3 sequences, more than 6% of them appearing once. The receptors stem from a female donor in good health.

This clonotype came up a few times. The J gene is TRBJ1-5, the V gene TRBV7-9, with D tentatively TRBD1 (6 bases). The CDR3 length is 14 residues. V was trimmed by 2 bases and J by 5 bases, leaving 10 bases between them. Germline V gene lookup returns CDR1 SEHNR and CDR2 FQNEAQ (reference sequence). The chain's CDR3 is CASSLSGGDQPQHF. The CDR3 DNA is TGTGCCAGCAGCTTATCCGGGGGCGATCAGCCCCAGCATTTT.

The rearrangement links TRBV12-3 or TRBV12-4 to TRBJ1-1, with D hard to call. V lost 2 bases, J lost 0 bases, and 13 bases lay in between. This CDR3 has 16 residues. CDR3: CASSLYLWGLNTEAFF. As DNA, the CDR3 is TGTGCCAGCAGTTTATATTTGTGGGGATTGAACACTGAAGCTTTCTTT.

This clonotype was observed a handful of times. The chain links TRBV10-3 to TRBJ1-5, with D unclear. The length of the CDR3 is 15 residues. Trimming shortened V by 3 bases and J by 0 bases, and 9 bases separated the two germline ends. Germline loops: CDR1 ENHRY, CDR2 SYGVKD. CDR3 sequence: CAISEGSLSNQPQHF. The CDR3 DNA sequence: TGTGCCATCAGTGAAGGCAGCCTTAGCAATCAGCCCCAGCATTTT.

Within the sample, this clonotype is medium-sized. V usage is TRBV28 and J usage is TRBJ1-5; D gene ambiguous. The germline V gene has CDR1 MDHEN and CDR2 SYDVKM. V was cut by 7 bases and J by 6 bases, with 16 bases left in between. The CDR3 contains 14 residues. The CDR3 DNA reads TGTGCCAGCATTGGTACCCCGGTAGGTCAGCCCCAGCATTTT. Residues: CASIGTPVGQPQHF.

This clonotype was observed a handful of times. The V call is TRBV20-1, the J call TRBJ2-5, with D perhaps assigned TRBD1 or TRBD2 (7 bases each). Germline loops: CDR1 DFQATT, CDR2 SNEGSKA (reference sequence). The CDR3 extends over 16 amino acids. V lost 2 bases and J lost 5, with 21 bases in between. The CDR3 protein is CSARRGRTGGRETQYF. The CDR3 region has the DNA TGCAGTGCTAGAAGGGGGCGAACGGGGGGCCGGGAGACCCAGTACTTC.

DNA for the CDR3: TGTGCCAGTAGTACCCCCTTCGGTTCTAGCGGGAGGGACCCTTACAATGAGCAGTTCTTC. The encoded protein is CASSTPFGSSGRDPYNEQFF. The chain employs TRBV19 and TRBJ2-1, with TRBD2 matching 12 bases. In germline, CDR1 is LNHDA, CDR2 SQIVND (reference sequence). The CDR3 has 20 residues. V lost 4 bases, J lost 4 bases, and 17 bases stayed unmatched.

This clonotype was observed at least ten times. The gene calls are TRBV6-4 and TRBJ2-3, with D possibly being TRBD1 (7 bases). The germline V and J ends were trimmed by 0 bases and 5 bases, with 15 bases remaining between them. There are 16 residues in the CDR3. Germline-derived CDR1 and CDR2 are MRHNA and SNTAGT. CDR3 nucleotides: TGTGCCAGCAGTGACTCTTTCAGGGGGGCCGGAGATACGCAGTATTTT. Amino acid sequence: CASSDSFRGAGDTQYF.

V gene TRBV20-1 combines with J gene TRBJ1-5; tentatively, D is TRBD1 (6 bases). Trimming took 6 bases from V and 0 from J, leaving 18 bases between them. This CDR3 region has 16 residues. The germline gives CDR1 DFQATT, CDR2 SNEGSKA (reference sequence). For the CDR3, the DNA is TGCAGTGCACTTCCTGGGGGCCCGGGTAGCAATCAGCCCCAGCATTTT. Encoded protein: CSALPGGPGSNQPQHF.

This clonotype came up many times. The chain combines TRBV6-1 with TRBJ1-1; no clear D. Trimming removed 8 bases at V and 0 bases at J, with 13 bases between. CDR1 and CDR2 from the germline V gene are MNHNS and SASEGT. The CDR3 is made up of 14 amino acids. This CDR3 reads CASSLISLNTEAFF. CDR3 DNA: TGTGCCAGCTCCCTCATAAGCCTGAACACTGAAGCTTTCTTT.

This clonotype was picked up a small number of times. The V call is TRBV27, the J call TRBJ1-1; D gene unclear. Trimming removed 4 bases at V and 2 bases at J, with 8 bases between. Germline V gene lookup returns CDR1 MNHEY and CDR2 SMNVEV (reference sequence). The CDR3 runs to 13 residues. Here the CDR3 reads CASSSVINTEAFF. DNA for the CDR3: TGTGCCAGCAGTTCCGTCATAAACACTGAAGCTTTCTTT.

The V call is TRBV19, the J call TRBJ1-5; D is ambiguous. Germline V CDR1 and CDR2: LNHDA, SQIVND (reference sequence). The CDR3 is 16 residues long. V lost 0 bases and J 1 base, leaving 10 bases between the germline ends. CDR3 nucleotide sequence: TGTGCCAGTAGTATAGACAGACCACTGAGCAATCAGCCCCAGCATTTT. This encodes CASSIDRPLSNQPQHF.

This clonotype occurred a few times. This chain links TRBV5-4 with TRBJ2-5; D is perhaps TRBD1 (5 bases). The length of the CDR3 is 14 residues. Germline CDR1 reads SGHNT; CDR2 reads YYREEE (reference sequence). Trimming shortened V by 4 bases and J by 4 bases, and 14 bases separated the two germline ends. CDR3 bases: TGTGCCAGCAGCGTTCAGGGATCCGCAGAGACCCAGTACTTC. It yields the protein CASSVQGSAETQYF.

This clonotype was picked up many times. V gene TRBV7-9 combines with J gene TRBJ2-1, with 8 bases aligning to TRBD2. In germline, CDR1 is SEHNR, CDR2 FQNEAQ (reference sequence). There are 16 residues in the CDR3. Unmatched junction bases numbered 5, after V lost 1 base and J lost 3 bases. CDR3 loop: CASSLGLAGSYNEQFF. As DNA, the CDR3 is TGTGCCAGCAGCTTAGGGTTAGCGGGGAGCTACAATGAGCAGTTCTTC. Drawing the rest from reference TRBV7-9 and TRBJ2-1, the complete variable domain is DTGVSQNPRHKITKRGQNVTFRCDPISEHNRLYWYRQTLGQGPEFLTYFQNEAQLEKSRLLSDRFSAERPKGSFSTLEIQRTEQGDSAMYLCASSLGLAGSYNEQFFGPGTRLTVL.